The 20 T cell receptor beta chains presented below share a single source sample, sequenced in a study of blood T cell repertoires in COVID-19 (dated by TCRdb to the early 2020s). The library came from the immunoSEQ multiplex PCR assay. Sourced from immuneACCESS, this table was stored by TCRdb with only in-frame sequences that have V and J called. A share of the clones is absent; for the studies checked, an unresolved V gene accounts for under half, and the remainder has no known explanation. The sample profile shows approximately 250,000 clones; 88% of them were found once. Roughly a tenth of the sample is in the top ten clones. Material for sequencing was peripheral blood. These receptors were taken from a woman in her 70s with COVID-19, enrolled during active disease.

The chain combines TRBV28 with TRBJ2-7; D unclear. Trimming removed 1 base at V and 5 bases at J, with 6 bases between. Germline values: CDR1 MDHEN, CDR2 SYDVKM. The CDR3 totals 12 residues. The CDR3 nucleotides are TGTGCCAGCAGTTTATCGGGTCACGAGCAGTACTTC. Its protein product is CASSLSGHEQYF.

The chain couples TRBV12-2 to TRBJ2-7; no check of the table's D call, TRBD2, against the DNA was made. TRBV12-2 is a pseudogene segment. The CDR3 contains 15 residues. CDR3 nucleotides: TGTGCAAGTCGCCAAGACGACGGGTTCACCTACGAGCAGTACTTC. As protein: CASRQDDGFTYEQYF.

In this sample, this clone turned up once. The rearrangement links TRBV7-8 to TRBJ2-1; tentative D call: TRBD2 (6 bases). V gave up 3 bases and J gave up 5 bases, with 14 bases separating them. The CDR3 is made up of 15 amino acids. Germline CDR1 and CDR2: SGHVS and FQNEAQ. The CDR3 DNA reads TGTGCCAGCAGCTTTCCCAGCGGGTCTCACAATGAGCAGTTCTTC. This translates into CASSFPSGSHNEQFF.

The genes are TRBV11-2 and TRBJ2-7, with a tentative D call TRBD1 (5 bases). V was cut by 5 bases and J by 0 bases, with 11 bases left in between. CDR3 size: 14 residues. The germline CDR1 and CDR2 sequences are SGHAT and FQNNGV. CDR3 DNA sequence: TGTGCCAGCAGCCAGGGTCCTGCCTCCTACGAGCAGTACTTC. Its translation: CASSQGPASYEQYF.

In its sample, this clone was seen a few times. V is TRBV28 and J is TRBJ2-7; TRBD2 aligns across 8 bases. CDR1 MDHEN and CDR2 SYDVKM come from the germline V gene. The CDR3 contains 16 residues. Trimming removed 10 bases from V and 0 bases from J; junction bases left unmatched: 14. This CDR3 reads CATLGLIAGNSYEQYF. In nucleotides, the CDR3 is TGTGCCACCTTGGGACTTATAGCGGGAAACTCCTACGAGCAGTACTTC.

The chain combines TRBV6-2 or TRBV6-3 with TRBJ1-1; the match to TRBD1 covers 10 bases. After removal of 7 bases from V and 5 bases from J, the junction contained 7 bases not matched to a gene. Germline V CDR1 and CDR2: MNHEY, SVGEGT. The CDR3 runs to 14 residues. CDR3 in amino acids: CASTPDRGRTEAFF. Here the CDR3 DNA reads TGTGCCAGCACCCCGGACAGGGGGAGGACTGAAGCTTTCTTT.

This chain uses TRBV30 with TRBJ1-1, with D tentatively TRBD1 (6 bases). The CDR3 is 12 residues long. Trimming removed 7 bases at V and 0 bases at J, with 9 bases between. Germline V CDR1 and CDR2: GTSNPN, SVGIG (reference sequence). The DNA of the CDR3 is TGTGCCTCGCGGACAGTGAACACTGAAGCTTTCTTT. It translates to CASRTVNTEAFF.

This clone is a singleton in its sample. The rearrangement joins TRBV28 to TRBJ1-5; no definite D call. Trimming took 6 bases from V and 0 from J, leaving 15 bases between them. Germline CDR1 is MDHEN and CDR2 is SYDVKM. CDR3 size: 16 residues. CDR3 nucleotide sequence: TGTGCCAGCAGCAAAACGGCAGGTCATAGCAATCAGCCCCAGCATTTT. It encodes CASSKTAGHSNQPQHF.

The chain joins TRBV29-1 to TRBJ2-7; D call uncertain. V was pared by 4 bases and J by 4 bases, with 8 bases between. The germline V gene has CDR1 SQVTM and CDR2 ANQGSEA. The CDR3 spans 11 residues. CDR3 in amino acids: CSVASMYEQYF. In DNA, the CDR3 is TGCAGCGTTGCGTCTATGTACGAGCAGTACTTC.

This clone was observed a single time. The chain joins TRBV4-1 to TRBJ2-3; TRBD2 matches 8 bases. Losses at the gene ends were 1 base for V and 0 bases for J; bases not matched to a gene: 6. The CDR3 extends over 17 amino acids. Per germline, CDR1 MGHRA and CDR2 YSYEKL. The CDR3 loop reads CASSQGGSGISTDTQYF. The CDR3 nucleotides are TGCGCCAGCAGCCAAGGAGGTAGCGGGATTAGCACAGATACGCAGTATTTT.

The chain recombines TRBV5-4 with TRBJ1-2; D perhaps matches TRBD1 (6 bases). The CDR3 is made up of 13 amino acids. Germline V lookup: CDR1 SGHNT, CDR2 YYREEE (reference sequence). Between the trimmed V and J ends, which lost 0 bases and 8 bases, there was a span of 11 bases. DNA for the CDR3: TGTGCCAGCAGCTTGGATTGGGACAAAGGCTACACCTTC. Protein product: CASSLDWDKGYTF.

The V gene is TRBV25-1, the J gene TRBJ2-2, with 11 positions matching TRBD2. The junction had 3 bases not matched to a gene; V was cut back by 6 bases and J by 0 bases. Germline V gene lookup returns CDR1 MGHDK and CDR2 SYGVNS. The CDR3 covers 16 residues. This CDR3 is CASSLLAGANTGELFF. The CDR3 coding sequence is TGTGCCAGCAGCCTACTAGCGGGAGCGAACACCGGGGAGCTGTTTTTT.

This chain links TRBV3-1 (or the pseudogene TRBV3-2) with TRBJ1-1; TRBD1 matches at 9 bases. J gave up 5 bases and V 1 base, and 5 bases lay outside the gene matches. CDR3 length: 15 amino acids. The germline V gene encodes CDR1 LGHDT and CDR2 YNNKEL (reference sequence). DNA for the CDR3: TGTGCCAGCAGCCAAGGGGGACAGGGCGGTACTGAAGCTTTCTTT. It encodes CASSQGGQGGTEAFF.

The V call is TRBV20-1, the J call TRBJ1-1; the match to TRBD1 covers 7 bases. Germline V gives CDR1 DFQATT, CDR2 SNEGSKA (reference sequence). After removal of 6 bases from V and 12 bases from J, the junction contained 10 bases not matched to a gene. The length of the CDR3 is 11 residues. CDR3 sequence (DNA): TGCAGTGCCCCGACAGGGATGGTTTCTTTCTTT. Translation: CSAPTGMVSFF.

V is TRBV30 and J is TRBJ1-1, with D unresolved. Trimming shortened V by 2 bases and J by 1 base, and 5 bases separated the two germline ends. The CDR3 contains 12 residues. Germline V CDR1 and CDR2: GTSNPN, SVGIG (reference sequence). The CDR3 DNA is TGTGCCTGGAGTAGACAGAACACTGAAGCTTTCTTT. Translated, it gives CAWSRQNTEAFF. The complete variable domain, with remaining parts taken from reference TRBV30 and TRBJ1-1, reads SQTIHQWPATLVQPVGSPLSLECTVEGTSNPNLYWYRQAAGRGLQLLFYSVGIGQISSEVPQNLSASRPQDRQFILSSKKLLLSDSGFYLCAWSRQNTEAFFGQGTRLTVV.

V and J are TRBV6-5 and TRBJ1-1; 7 bases are shared with TRBD1. The CDR3 spans 15 residues. Germline V gene sequence: CDR1 MNHEY, CDR2 SVGAGI. V shed 6 bases and J 1 base; nucleotides not matched to a gene: 8. The CDR3 region has the DNA TGTGCCAGCAGAAACCCTGGGACAGCGAACACTGAAGCTTTCTTT. This sequence encodes CASRNPGTANTEAFF.

The chain recombines TRBV7-9 with TRBJ2-3; 7 nucleotides align to TRBD1. The CDR3 spans 16 residues. Germline CDR1 SEHNR, CDR2 FQNEAQ (reference sequence). Trimming removed 4 bases from V and 1 base from J; junction bases left unmatched: 8. CDR3 loop: CASSYRQGPGTDTQYF. For the CDR3, the DNA is TGTGCCAGCAGCTACCGACAGGGACCGGGCACAGATACGCAGTATTTT.

The chain combines TRBV28 with TRBJ1-2; a weak D match, TRBD1 (6 bases). V was pared by 6 bases and J by 8 bases, with 13 bases between. The CDR3 has 12 residues. Germline CDR1 and CDR2: MDHEN and SYDVKM. CDR3 DNA sequence: TGTGCCAGCAGGCTACAGGGCTTAGGCTACACCTTC. Translating it yields CASRLQGLGYTF.

This clone was seen more than once but under ten times. The V and J genes are TRBV11-2 and TRBJ2-3, with D possibly TRBD1 on 5 matching bases. Trimming removed 0 bases at V and 1 base at J, with 8 bases between. CDR3 length: 15 residues. Germline assignment: CDR1 SGHAT and CDR2 FQNNGV. The CDR3 loop is CASSLDRRGTDTQYF. DNA of the CDR3: TGTGCCAGCAGCTTAGATCGCAGGGGCACAGATACGCAGTATTTT.

This chain links TRBV7-2 with TRBJ1-1, with D possibly being TRBD1 (5 bases). The V end lost 2 bases, the J end lost 1 base, and 11 bases lay between the germline ends. This CDR3 comprises 15 residues. Germline-derived CDR1 and CDR2 are SGHTA and FQGNSA. CDR3 protein: CASSLRFTGNTEAFF. CDR3 coding DNA: TGTGCCAGCAGCTTAAGGTTCACAGGGAACACTGAAGCTTTCTTT. The full variable domain, its missing parts supplied by reference TRBV7-2 and TRBJ1-1, is GAGVSQSPSNKVTEKGKDVELRCDPISGHTALYWYRQSLGQGLEFLIYFQGNSAPDKSGLPSDRFSAERTGGSVSTLTIQRTQQEDSAVYLCASSLRFTGNTEAFFGQGTRLTVV.